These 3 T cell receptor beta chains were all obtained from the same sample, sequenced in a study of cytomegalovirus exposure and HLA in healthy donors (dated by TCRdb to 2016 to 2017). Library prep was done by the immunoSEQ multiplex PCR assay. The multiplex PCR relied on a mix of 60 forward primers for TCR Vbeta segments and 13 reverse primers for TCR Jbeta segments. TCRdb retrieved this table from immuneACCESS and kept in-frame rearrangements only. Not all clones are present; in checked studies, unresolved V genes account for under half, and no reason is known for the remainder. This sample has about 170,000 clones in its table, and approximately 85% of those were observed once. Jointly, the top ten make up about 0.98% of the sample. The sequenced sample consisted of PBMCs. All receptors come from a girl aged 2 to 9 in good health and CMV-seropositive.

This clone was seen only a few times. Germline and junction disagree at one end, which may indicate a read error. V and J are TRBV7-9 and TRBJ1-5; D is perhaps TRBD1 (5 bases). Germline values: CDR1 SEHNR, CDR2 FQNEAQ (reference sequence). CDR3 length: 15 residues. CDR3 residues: CSSSLFWQGDQPQHF. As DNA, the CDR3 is TGTTCCAGCAGCTTATTTTGGCAGGGCGATCAGCCCCAGCATTTT. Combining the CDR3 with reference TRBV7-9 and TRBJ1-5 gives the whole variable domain DTGVSQNPRHKITKRGQNVTFRCDPISEHNRLYWYRQTLGQGPEFLTYFQNEAQLEKSRLLSDRFSAERPKGSFSTLEIQRTEQGDSAMYLCSSSLFWQGDQPQHFGDGTRLSIL.

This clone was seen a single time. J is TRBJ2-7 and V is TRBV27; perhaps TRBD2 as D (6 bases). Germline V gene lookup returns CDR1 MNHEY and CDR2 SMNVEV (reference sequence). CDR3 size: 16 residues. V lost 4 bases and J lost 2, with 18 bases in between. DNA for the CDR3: TGTGCCAGCAGTTCCCGGGTAGCGGTGGATCCCTACGAGCAGTACTTC. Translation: CASSSRVAVDPYEQYF.

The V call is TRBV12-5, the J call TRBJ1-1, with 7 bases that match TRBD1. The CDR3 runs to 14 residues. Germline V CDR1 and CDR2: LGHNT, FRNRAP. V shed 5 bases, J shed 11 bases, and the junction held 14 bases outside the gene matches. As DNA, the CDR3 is TGTGCTAGTGGTCCAACAGGGACAGCCCGTACGGCTTTCTTT. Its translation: CASGPTGTARTAFF.